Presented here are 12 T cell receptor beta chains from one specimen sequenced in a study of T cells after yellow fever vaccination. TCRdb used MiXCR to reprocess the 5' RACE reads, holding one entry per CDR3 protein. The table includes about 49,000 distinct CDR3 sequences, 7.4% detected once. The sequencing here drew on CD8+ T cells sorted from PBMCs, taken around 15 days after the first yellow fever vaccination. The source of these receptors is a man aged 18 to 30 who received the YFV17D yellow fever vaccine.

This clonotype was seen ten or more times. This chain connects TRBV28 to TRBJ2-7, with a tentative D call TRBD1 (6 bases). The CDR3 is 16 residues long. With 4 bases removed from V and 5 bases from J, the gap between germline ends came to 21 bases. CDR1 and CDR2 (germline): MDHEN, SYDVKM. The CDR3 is CASSSGQSPGSNEQYV. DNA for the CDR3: TGTGCCAGCAGTTCCGGACAGTCACCTGGAAGCAACGAGCAGTACGTC.

CDR3 DNA sequence: TGTGCCAGCAGCCCCGGGCTCCTCTACAATGAGCAGTTCTTC. It yields the protein CASSPGLLYNEQFF. The chain joins TRBV5-6 to TRBJ2-1, with D unresolved. Trimming cost V 4 bases and J 3 bases, with 11 bases left between them. The CDR3 contains 14 residues. CDR1 SGHDT and CDR2 YYEEEE come from the germline V gene.

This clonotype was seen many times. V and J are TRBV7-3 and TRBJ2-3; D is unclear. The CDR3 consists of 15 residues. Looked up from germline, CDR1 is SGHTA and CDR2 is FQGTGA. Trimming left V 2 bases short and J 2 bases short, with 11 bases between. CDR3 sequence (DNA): TGTGCCAGCAGCTTAGGAGCTCGCCACACAGATACGCAGTATTTT. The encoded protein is CASSLGARHTDTQYF.

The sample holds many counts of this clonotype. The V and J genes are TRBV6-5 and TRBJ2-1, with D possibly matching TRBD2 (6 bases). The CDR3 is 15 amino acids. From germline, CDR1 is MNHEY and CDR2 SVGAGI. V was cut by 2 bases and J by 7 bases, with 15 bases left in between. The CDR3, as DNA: TGTGCCAGCAGTTACGGGTCAAGAGGGAGGAATGAGCAGTTCTTC. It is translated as CASSYGSRGRNEQFF.

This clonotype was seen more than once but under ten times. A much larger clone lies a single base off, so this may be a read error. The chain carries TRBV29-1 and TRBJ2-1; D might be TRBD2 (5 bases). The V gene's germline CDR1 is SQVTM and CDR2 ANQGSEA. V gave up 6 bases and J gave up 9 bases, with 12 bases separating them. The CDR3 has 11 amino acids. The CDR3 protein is CSVEGCGEQFF. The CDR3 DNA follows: TGCAGCGTCGAGGGATGTGGTGAGCAGTTCTTC.

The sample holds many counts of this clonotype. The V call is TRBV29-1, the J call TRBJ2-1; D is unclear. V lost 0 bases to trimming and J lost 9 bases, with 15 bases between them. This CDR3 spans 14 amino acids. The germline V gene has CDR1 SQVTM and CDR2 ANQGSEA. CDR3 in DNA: TGCAGCGTTGAAGAAATGCTTGTAGGGCCTGAGCAGTTCTTC. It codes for CSVEEMLVGPEQFF.

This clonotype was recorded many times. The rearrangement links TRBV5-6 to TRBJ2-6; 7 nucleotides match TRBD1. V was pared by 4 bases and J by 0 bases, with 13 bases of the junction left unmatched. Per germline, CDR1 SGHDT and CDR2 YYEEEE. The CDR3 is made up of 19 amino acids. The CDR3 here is CASSPPVGTESSGANVLTF. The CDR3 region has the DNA TGTGCCAGCAGCCCTCCTGTCGGGACAGAGAGCTCTGGGGCCAACGTCCTGACTTTC.

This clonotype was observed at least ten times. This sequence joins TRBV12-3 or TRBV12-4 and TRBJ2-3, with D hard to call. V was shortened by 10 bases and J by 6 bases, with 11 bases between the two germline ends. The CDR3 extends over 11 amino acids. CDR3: CATTSSDTQYF. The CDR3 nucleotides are TGTGCCACCACGTCGTCGGATACGCAGTATTTT.

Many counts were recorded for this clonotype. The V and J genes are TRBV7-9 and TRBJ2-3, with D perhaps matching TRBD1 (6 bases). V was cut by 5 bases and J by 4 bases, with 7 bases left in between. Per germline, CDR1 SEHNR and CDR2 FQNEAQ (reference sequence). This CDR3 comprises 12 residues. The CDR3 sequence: CASSKGADTQYF. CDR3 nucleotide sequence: TGTGCCAGCAGCAAGGGGGCAGATACGCAGTATTTT.

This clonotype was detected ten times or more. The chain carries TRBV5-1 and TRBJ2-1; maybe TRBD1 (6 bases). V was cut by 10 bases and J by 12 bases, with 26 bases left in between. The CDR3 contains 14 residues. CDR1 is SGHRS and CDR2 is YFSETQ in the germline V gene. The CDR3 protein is CAGNLRDTFDWQFF. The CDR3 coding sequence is TGCGCCGGAAACCTCCGGGACACATTTGATTGGCAGTTCTTC. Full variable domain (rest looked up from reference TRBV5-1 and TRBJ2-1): KAGVTQTPRYLIKTRGQQVTLSCSPISGHRSVSWYQQTPGQGLQFLFEYFSETQRNKGNFPGRFSGRQFSNSRSEMNVSTLELGDSALYLCAGNLRDTFDWQFFGPGTRLTVL.

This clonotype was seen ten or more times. CDR3 loop: CASSLDRGLTTGELFF. CDR3 DNA: TGCGCCAGCAGCTTGGACAGGGGGTTAACCACCGGGGAGCTGTTTTTT. The V gene is TRBV5-1, the J gene TRBJ2-2, with TRBD1 matching 8 bases. The CDR3 runs 16 residues. From germline, CDR1 is SGHRS and CDR2 YFSETQ. V was clipped by 0 bases and J by 4 bases; unmatched bases: 5.

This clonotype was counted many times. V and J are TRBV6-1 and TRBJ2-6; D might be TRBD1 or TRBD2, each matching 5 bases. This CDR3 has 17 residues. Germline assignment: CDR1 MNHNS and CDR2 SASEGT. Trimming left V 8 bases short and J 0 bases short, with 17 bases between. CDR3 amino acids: CASGFRGAISGANVLTF. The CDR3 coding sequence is TGTGCCAGCGGCTTTCGGGGCGCAATCTCTGGGGCCAACGTCCTGACTTTC.